A selection of T cell receptor beta chains follows, all from one sample in a study of cytomegalovirus exposure and HLA in healthy donors. The assay was immunoSEQ multiplex PCR, and TCRdb's table has in-frame clones only and misses some. The table includes about 93,000 clones, roughly 77% detected once. Sequenced input: PBMCs. The source is a man aged 25-45 years in good health and CMV-seronegative. The CDR3 runs from the conserved cysteine through the conserved F or W. A D gene is named only where the DNA matches it firmly. Only some rows state a clone size, as once, few, many or a class for expanded clones.

j_call v_call d_call clone_size cdr3_nt cdr3_aa
TRBJ2-2 TRBV19 TRBD1 once TGTGCCAGTAGTATAGACCTGCTGGGACAGGGCAACACCGGGGAGCTGTTTTTT CASSIDLLGQGNTGELFF
TRBJ1-3 TRBV7-2 NA once TGTGCCAGCAGCTCCCCATTACAACCGACAGGTCCCGACACCATATATTTT CASSSPLQPTGPDTIYF
TRBJ2-6 TRBV15 NA NA TGTGCCACCAGCGGAGCCTACAGGCTTGGGGCCAACGTCCTGACTTTC CATSGAYRLGANVLTF
TRBJ2-7 TRBV11-2 NA NA TGTGCCAGCAGGTACACCGGCGGGTACGAGCAGTACTTC CASRYTGGYEQYF
TRBJ1-4 TRBV19 NA NA TGTGCCAGTAGTAGGGGGGAGGCAACTAATGAAAAACTGTTTTTT CASSRGEATNEKLFF
TRBJ1-2 TRBV18 TRBD1 NA TGTGCCAGCTCCCCGAAACAGGGGGCGGATGGCTACACCTTC CASSPKQGADGYTF
TRBJ1-1 TRBV2 NA NA TGTGCCAGCAGTCTACGAATTGGGCAGGGTAACACTGAAGCTTTCTTT CASSLRIGQGNTEAFF
TRBJ1-4 TRBV2 NA NA TGTGCCAGCAGTCAAGGGGAGGCGGCAACTAATGAAAAACTGTTTTTT CASSQGEAATNEKLFF
TRBJ1-4 TRBV7-9 TRBD1 few TGTGCCAGCAGCTTACGCCGGAGGGGGCGAGAGAAACTGTTTTTT CASSLRRRGREKLFF
TRBJ2-2 TRBV19 NA NA TGTGCCAGTAGTATAGTGCGGGTAGCGCGCACCGGGGAGCTGTTTTTT CASSIVRVARTGELFF
TRBJ2-3 TRBV5-1 TRBD1 NA TGCGCCAGCAGCTCCGGGACAGGCACAGATACGCAGTATTTT CASSSGTGTDTQYF
TRBJ1-1 TRBV5-1 NA NA TGCGCCAGCAGCACCACAGGGAACTATGAAGCTTTCTTT CASSTTGNYEAFF
TRBJ2-7 TRBV30 NA few TGTGCCTGGAAAGGGACTTTTCGGTCCGAGCAGTACTTC CAWKGTFRSEQYF